The 31 T cell receptor beta chains presented below share a single source sample, sequenced in a study of T cell clonotyping in hematopoietic cell transplantation. Generated by immunoSEQ multiplex PCR, the TCRdb table keeps only in-frame clones and is missing some. The sample lists roughly 38,000 clones; approximately 89% were seen once. Material: peripheral blood mononuclear cells. The receptor source for this set is a woman in her forties in good health. Some clones in this sample may be carry-over from other donors' samples.

The V gene is TRBV19, the J gene TRBJ2-7; 7 bases line up with TRBD2. The CDR3 length is 14 residues. Trimming took 1 base from V and 2 from J; bases not matched to a gene: 2. Per germline, CDR1 LNHDA and CDR2 SQIVND (reference sequence). The CDR3 is CASSIGAGPYEQYF. The CDR3, as DNA: TGTGCCAGTAGTATAGGAGCGGGGCCCTACGAGCAGTACTTC.

The chain employs TRBV30 and TRBJ2-7; D is possibly TRBD1 (5 bases). CDR1 and CDR2 (germline): GTSNPN, SVGIG (reference sequence). The CDR3 has 12 amino acids. Trimming took off 3 bases at V and 5 bases at J, with 11 bases between the two ends. The CDR3 region is CAWRSGFHEQYF. DNA of the CDR3: TGTGCCTGGAGGTCAGGGTTCCACGAGCAGTACTTC.

This chain connects TRBV7-2 to TRBJ2-5, with 7 bases lining up with TRBD2. The V and J ends lost 2 bases and 5 bases, in that order; junction bases with no gene match: 14. Germline CDR1 SGHTA, CDR2 FQGNSA. This CDR3 has 17 amino acids. CDR3 DNA: TGTGCCAGCAGCTTATTCCTCTCTGGCGGGAGTGCCGAGACCCAGTACTTC. Amino acid sequence: CASSLFLSGGSAETQYF.

The chain combines TRBV7-2 with TRBJ2-7; D not resolved. The CDR3 sequence is 15 residues long. V lost 2 bases to trimming and J lost 3 bases, with 14 bases between them. CDR1 and CDR2 (germline): SGHTA, FQGNSA. CDR3: CASSLSPGFFYEQYF. CDR3 coding DNA: TGTGCCAGCAGCTTAAGTCCCGGATTCTTCTACGAGCAGTACTTC.

The chain joins TRBV10-1 to TRBJ2-5; D gene uncertain. V gave up 5 bases and J gave up 3 bases, with 4 bases separating them. CDR1 WNHNN and CDR2 SYGVQD come from the germline V gene (reference sequence). The CDR3 is made up of 11 amino acids. CDR3: CASSSEETQYF. In DNA form, the CDR3 reads TGCGCCAGCAGTTCAGAAGAGACCCAGTACTTC.

The count of this clone is one. The V and J genes are TRBV29-1 and TRBJ2-4; no definite D call. Germline CDR1 and CDR2: SQVTM and ANQGSEA. The CDR3 has 15 amino acids. Trimming took 0 bases from V and 7 from J, leaving 16 bases between them. The CDR3 DNA reads TGCAGCGTTGAAGATCCCGCCAGCGCCAGCAACATTCAGTACTTC. Its protein is CSVEDPASASNIQYF.

This clone was picked up one time. The J gene is TRBJ1-2, the V gene TRBV28, with TRBD1 as a possible D gene (5 bases). The CDR3 is 14 residues long. CDR1 and CDR2 (germline): MDHEN, SYDVKM. Trimming removed 5 bases from V and 4 bases from J, with 14 bases in between. CDR3 loop: CASSLGGISYGYTF. Written as DNA, the CDR3 is TGTGCCAGCAGTCTCGGGGGGATTAGCTATGGCTACACCTTC.

This rearrangement joins TRBV28 to TRBJ2-6, with D uncertain. From germline, CDR1 is MDHEN and CDR2 SYDVKM. Trimming removed 5 bases at V and 1 base at J, with 12 bases between. This CDR3 spans 16 amino acids. The CDR3 nucleotides are TGTGCCAGCAGTCCAAATGCCTGGTCTGGGGCCAACGTCCTGACTTTC. Its translation is CASSPNAWSGANVLTF.

This rearrangement joins TRBV6-1 to TRBJ1-3; tentatively, D is TRBD1 (5 bases). CDR1 is MNHNS and CDR2 is SASEGT in the germline V gene. V shed 0 bases and J shed 2 bases, with 8 bases lying between them. This CDR3 spans 15 amino acids. The CDR3 sequence: CASSEASGAGNTIYF. The DNA for the CDR3 is TGTGCCAGCAGTGAAGCTTCGGGGGCTGGAAACACCATATATTTT.

CDR3 sequence reads: CASSGPGTGGRTDIQYF. CDR3 nucleotides: TGTGCCAGCAGTGGCCCCGGGACAGGGGGCAGAACTGACATTCAGTACTTC. The chain has TRBV25-1 and TRBJ2-4; 12 bases match TRBD1. V shed 4 bases and J 8 bases; nucleotides not matched to a gene: 12. The CDR3 has 17 residues. The germline V gene has CDR1 MGHDK and CDR2 SYGVNS.

CDR3 amino acids: CASSLGALGVQETQYF. CDR3 sequence (DNA): TGTGCCAGCAGCTTAGGGGCTTTGGGGGTCCAAGAGACCCAGTACTTC. The chain is built from TRBV11-3 and TRBJ2-5, with D possibly being TRBD1 or TRBD2 (5 bases each). Germline lookup yields CDR1 SGHNT and CDR2 YENEEA. The CDR3 covers 16 residues. V lost 1 base and J lost 1, with 13 bases in between.

CDR3 nucleotide sequence: TGTGCCAGCAGGCCCGAACCAGCTCCGAACACTGAAGCTTTCTTT. Residues: CASRPEPAPNTEAFF. The J gene is TRBJ1-1, the V gene TRBV2; D not resolved. The CDR3 is 15 amino acids. The V end lost 6 bases, the J end lost 1 base, and 15 bases lay between the germline ends. Germline V gene data show CDR1 as SNHLY and CDR2 as FYNNEI. The variable domain in full, with the rest retrieved from reference TRBV2 and TRBJ1-1, is EPEVTQTPSHQVTQMGQEVILRCVPISNHLYFYWYRQILGQKVEFLVSFYNNEISEKSEIFDDQFSVERPDGSNFTLKIRSTKLEDSAMYFCASRPEPAPNTEAFFGQGTRLTVV.

V usage is TRBV25-1 and J usage is TRBJ1-1; the D is unclear. CDR3 size: 13 residues. Trimming took off 3 bases at V and 4 bases at J, with 9 bases between the two ends. Germline assignment: CDR1 MGHDK and CDR2 SYGVNS. CDR3 protein: CASSDRRATEAFF. CDR3 nucleotides: TGTGCCAGCAGTGACAGACGGGCCACTGAAGCTTTCTTT.

The chain recombines TRBV7-9 with TRBJ2-2; D possibly corresponds to TRBD2 (5 bases). The germline V and J ends were trimmed by 10 bases and 4 bases, with 13 bases remaining between them. Germline lookup yields CDR1 SEHNR and CDR2 FQNEAQ (reference sequence). The CDR3 runs 13 residues. The CDR3 protein is CATYPRGTGELFF. The CDR3 DNA reads TGTGCCACCTACCCCCGGGGCACCGGGGAGCTGTTTTTT.

The chain combines TRBV6-6 with TRBJ1-1; TRBD1 matches 8 bases. Trimming took 6 bases from V and 1 from J; bases not matched to a gene: 4. CDR3 size: 14 residues. The germline CDR1 and CDR2 sequences are MNHNY and SVGAGI (reference sequence). Here the CDR3 reads CASSPTGGNTEAFF. CDR3 nucleotide sequence: TGTGCCAGCAGCCCTACAGGGGGGAACACTGAAGCTTTCTTT.

The chain employs TRBV5-1 and TRBJ2-7; possible D gene TRBD2, 6 bases. Germline CDR1 is SGHRS and CDR2 is YFSETQ. V lost 3 bases and J lost 6, with 19 bases in between. CDR3 length: 15 amino acids. The CDR3: CASSSAGTVGGEQYF. The CDR3 DNA follows: TGCGCCAGCAGCTCGGCCGGGACCGTCGGGGGCGAGCAGTACTTC.

The genes are TRBV5-1 and TRBJ1-1, with D unclear. V was trimmed by 4 bases and J by 4 bases, leaving 5 bases between them. Germline loops: CDR1 SGHRS, CDR2 YFSETQ. CDR3 size: 11 residues. This CDR3 is CASSDTTEAFF. CDR3 nucleotide sequence: TGCGCCAGCAGCGACACCACTGAAGCTTTCTTT.

This chain links TRBV6-1 with TRBJ2-7, with D maybe TRBD2 (5 bases). Between the trimmed V and J ends, which lost 3 bases and 4 bases, there was a span of 10 bases. Per the germline V gene, CDR1 is MNHNS and CDR2 is SASEGT. The CDR3 totals 13 residues. CDR3 DNA sequence: TGTGCCAGCAGTGAGTCGGGGATGTACGAGCAGTACTTC. Amino acids: CASSESGMYEQYF.

This clone occurred a few times. The J gene is TRBJ2-5, the V gene TRBV19; tentatively, D is TRBD1 (6 bases). V was cut by 10 bases and J by 5 bases, with 14 bases left in between. The CDR3 is 12 residues long. Per the germline V gene, CDR1 is LNHDA and CDR2 is SQIVND (reference sequence). CDR3 nucleotide sequence: TGTGCCACGAGACAGGCCGGTGAGACCCAGTACTTC. Amino acid sequence: CATRQAGETQYF.

The V gene is TRBV11-2, the J gene TRBJ2-2; TRBD2 aligns across 8 bases. Germline loops: CDR1 SGHAT, CDR2 FQNNGV. CDR3 size: 15 residues. V trimming: 3 bases; J trimming: 7 bases; junction bases outside the gene matches: 7. The CDR3 DNA is TGTGCCAGCAGCTTCCTCGGGGGGGTAAACGGGGAGCTGTTTTTT. Protein: CASSFLGGVNGELFF.

The chain has TRBV21-1 and TRBJ2-2. TRBV21-1 is classified as a pseudogene. The CDR3 consists of 16 residues. Here the CDR3 DNA reads TGTGCCAGCAGCAAAGAAGGTTATAAGGCCACCGGGGAGCTGTTTTTT. Amino acid sequence: CASSKEGYKATGELFF.

The V and J genes are TRBV9 and TRBJ2-7; D might be TRBD1 or TRBD2, each matching 6 bases. V lost 4 bases and J lost 2, with 19 bases in between. CDR1 SGDLS and CDR2 YYNGEE come from the germline V gene. This CDR3 spans 16 amino acids. DNA for the CDR3: TGTGCCAGCAGCCCCACCCCGGGGGCGGCTACCTACGAGCAGTACTTC. It specifies CASSPTPGAATYEQYF.

By share of the sample, this clone is medium-sized. The rearrangement joins TRBV30 to TRBJ1-1; D gene uncertain. The CDR3 length is 14 residues. V dropped 5 bases and J dropped 1 base, with 14 bases sitting between them. Germline CDR1 reads GTSNPN; CDR2 reads SVGIG (reference sequence). DNA for the CDR3: TGTGCCTGGCTGGACGGGTTGGGGAACACTGAAGCTTTCTTT. Its translation is CAWLDGLGNTEAFF.

The V gene is TRBV27, the J gene TRBJ1-2; D gene ambiguous. Germline CDR1 and CDR2: MNHEY and SMNVEV (reference sequence). Trimming stripped 6 bases from V and 8 bases from J, with 13 bases between. The CDR3 spans 12 residues. The CDR3 coding sequence is TGTGCCAGCAGCTCAGGAATCCTGGGCTACACCTTC. Its translation: CASSSGILGYTF.

The chain uses TRBV2 and TRBJ1-5; D remains unclear. Germline lookup yields CDR1 SNHLY and CDR2 FYNNEI. The CDR3 spans 16 residues. V was trimmed by 7 bases and J by 0 bases, leaving 16 bases between them. The CDR3 protein is CASKPDGPYSNQPQHF. CDR3 nucleotide sequence: TGTGCCAGCAAACCGGACGGCCCCTATAGCAATCAGCCCCAGCATTTT.

This chain connects TRBV7-2 to TRBJ1-5, with 9 nucleotides matching TRBD1. This CDR3 has 16 amino acids. The V gene's germline CDR1 is SGHTA and CDR2 FQGNSA. V gave up 1 base and J gave up 7 bases; unmatched junction bases: 8. CDR3 DNA: TGTGCCAGCAGCTTAGTAGGGACAGGGATCGGACAGCCCCAGCATTTT. It specifies CASSLVGTGIGQPQHF.

This chain connects TRBV5-6 to TRBJ2-3, with TRBD2 identical over 12 bases. Per germline, CDR1 SGHDT and CDR2 YYEEEE. V shed 4 bases and J 0 bases; nucleotides not matched to a gene: 3. There are 16 residues in the CDR3. CDR3 region: CASSVGTSGSTDTQYF. The DNA of the CDR3 is TGTGCCAGCAGCGTGGGGACTAGCGGGAGCACAGATACGCAGTATTTT.

The rearrangement uses TRBV10-3 and TRBJ2-7, with D perhaps matching TRBD1 (6 bases). This CDR3 has 14 residues. The ends were cut back, 2 bases at V and 1 base at J, with 9 bases in the middle. Germline V gives CDR1 ENHRY, CDR2 SYGVKD. CDR3 in amino acids: CAISEQGNSYEQYF. CDR3 nucleotides: TGTGCCATCAGTGAGCAGGGGAATTCCTACGAGCAGTACTTC.

The chain employs TRBV4-2 and TRBJ2-3; D possibly corresponds to TRBD2 (6 bases). The CDR3 runs 15 residues. V gave up 4 bases and J gave up 1 base, with 12 bases separating them. Per germline, CDR1 LGHNA and CDR2 YNFKEQ. The CDR3 loop is CASSPLSGGTDTQYF. The DNA of the CDR3 is TGTGCCAGCAGCCCTCTTAGCGGAGGCACAGATACGCAGTATTTT.

This chain connects TRBV6-1 to TRBJ1-2; possibly TRBD1 for D (5 bases). CDR1 is MNHNS, CDR2 SASEGT, per germline. The CDR3 runs 14 residues. Trimming took off 3 bases at V and 4 bases at J, with 12 bases between the two ends. DNA of the CDR3: TGTGCCAGCAGTGACGGTTTGGGGGTCTATGGCTACACCTTC. As protein: CASSDGLGVYGYTF.

The chain has TRBV28 and TRBJ2-6, with no clear D. CDR3 size: 16 residues. In germline, CDR1 is MDHEN, CDR2 SYDVKM. V lost 3 bases and J 0 bases, leaving 9 bases between the germline ends. The CDR3 DNA sequence: TGTGCCAGCAGTTTTAGTCCGGGCTCTGGGGCCAACGTCCTGACTTTC. Translated, it gives CASSFSPGSGANVLTF.